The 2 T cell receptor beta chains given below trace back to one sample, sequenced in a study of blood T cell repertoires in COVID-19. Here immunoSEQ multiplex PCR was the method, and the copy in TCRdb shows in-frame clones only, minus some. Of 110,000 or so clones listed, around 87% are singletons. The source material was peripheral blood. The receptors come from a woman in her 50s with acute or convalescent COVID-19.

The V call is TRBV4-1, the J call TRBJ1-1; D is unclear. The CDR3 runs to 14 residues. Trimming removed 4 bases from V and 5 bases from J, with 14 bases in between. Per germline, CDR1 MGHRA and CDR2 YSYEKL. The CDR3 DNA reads TGCGCCAGCAGCCCAAGCGCGAGAAGAACTGAAGCTTTCTTT. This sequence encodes CASSPSARRTEAFF.

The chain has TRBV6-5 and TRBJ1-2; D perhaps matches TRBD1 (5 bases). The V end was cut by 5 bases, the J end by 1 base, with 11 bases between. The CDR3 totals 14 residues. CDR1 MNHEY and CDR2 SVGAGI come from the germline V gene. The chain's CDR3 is CASSTTALNYGYTF. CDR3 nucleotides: TGTGCCAGCAGTACGACAGCACTTAACTATGGCTACACCTTC.